The 10 T cell receptor beta chains listed next were all sequenced from one sample in a study of blood T cell repertoires in COVID-19. Only in-frame clones appear in the TCRdb table, and some are missing; sequencing was by immunoSEQ multiplex PCR. The sample consists of 450,000 or so clones, roughly 89% of them appearing once. The sample taken for sequencing was peripheral blood. These receptors were obtained from a man in his late teens or twenties with COVID-19, enrolled during active disease.

This chain uses TRBV5-1 with TRBJ2-5, with TRBD1 matching 8 bases. CDR3 length: 14 residues. Trimming at V came to 0 bases and at J to 4 bases, leaving 2 bases not matched to a gene. Looked up from germline, CDR1 is SGHRS and CDR2 is YFSETQ. This CDR3 reads CASSLADRAETQYF. CDR3 sequence (DNA): TGCGCCAGCAGCTTGGCGGACAGGGCAGAGACCCAGTACTTC.

This clone was detected only once. The J gene is TRBJ2-5, the V gene TRBV6-5, with 7 nucleotides matching TRBD1. V lost 4 bases to trimming and J lost 3 bases; unmatched junction nucleotides: 8. This CDR3 contains 15 residues. The germline V gene has CDR1 MNHEY and CDR2 SVGAGI. The CDR3 sequence is CASSSTYDREETQYF. CDR3 nucleotide sequence: TGTGCCAGCAGTTCCACCTATGACAGGGAAGAGACCCAGTACTTC.

The V and J genes are TRBV6-1 and TRBJ2-2; 13 nucleotides match TRBD2. The germline gives CDR1 MNHNS, CDR2 SASEGT. V was pared by 4 bases and J by 6 bases, with 14 bases of the junction left unmatched. CDR3 length: 19 amino acids. CDR3 sequence reads: CASSAVLTSGRAGSGELFF. The CDR3 DNA is TGTGCCAGCAGTGCAGTCCTTACTAGCGGGAGGGCCGGGTCCGGGGAGCTGTTTTTT.

J is TRBJ1-6 and V is TRBV30; TRBD1 aligns across 8 bases. The CDR3 length is 14 residues. The germline V gene encodes CDR1 GTSNPN and CDR2 SVGIG (reference sequence). Losses at the gene ends were 5 bases for V and 9 bases for J; bases not matched to a gene: 9. Here the CDR3 reads CAWAGRTGISPLHF. CDR3 DNA: TGTGCCTGGGCCGGGCGGACAGGGATTTCACCCCTCCACTTT.

V gene TRBV11-3 combines with J gene TRBJ2-3, with 7 bases aligning to TRBD2. Germline loops: CDR1 SGHNT, CDR2 YENEEA. V gave up 2 bases and J gave up 4 bases; unmatched junction bases: 6. The CDR3 contains 15 residues. The chain's CDR3 is CASSLNRGVSDTQYF. In DNA, the CDR3 is TGTGCCAGCAGCTTAAACCGGGGGGTATCAGATACGCAGTATTTT.

V gene TRBV6-5 combines with J gene TRBJ2-5, with a tentative D call TRBD1 (6 bases). V lost 2 bases and J 3 bases, leaving 10 bases between the germline ends. The germline CDR1 and CDR2 sequences are MNHEY and SVGAGI. The CDR3 loop spans 14 amino acids. As DNA, the CDR3 is TGTGCCAGCAGTTACATGGACAGAAAAGAGACCCAGTACTTC. Protein sequence: CASSYMDRKETQYF.

The chain employs TRBV21-1 and TRBJ2-2; the table assigns TRBD2, which was not confirmed against the DNA. TRBV21-1 is shown as a pseudogene. This CDR3 has 19 amino acids. The CDR3 sequence is CASSKPPGGGGPLTGELFF. Here the CDR3 DNA reads TGTGCCAGCAGCAAACCACCCGGCGGCGGGGGCCCCCTTACCGGGGAGCTGTTTTTT.

The chain is built from TRBV19 and TRBJ2-2; tentative D call: TRBD2 (6 bases). There are 17 residues in the CDR3. The V end lost 3 bases, the J end lost 3 bases, and 17 bases lay between the germline ends. The germline V gene has CDR1 LNHDA and CDR2 SQIVND (reference sequence). This CDR3 is CASSIFGRVADTGELFF. CDR3 nucleotide sequence: TGTGCCAGTAGTATTTTTGGCAGGGTAGCGGACACCGGGGAGCTGTTTTTT.

The chain is built from TRBV19 and TRBJ2-4; D may be TRBD2 (6 bases). The germline CDR1 and CDR2 sequences are LNHDA and SQIVND (reference sequence). The CDR3 is 16 amino acids. The V gene lost 3 bases and the J gene lost 1 base, with 13 bases spanning the gap. CDR3 DNA: TGTGCCAGTAGTATCCCCTCAACTAGCGCCAAAAACATTCAGTACTTC. Translated: CASSIPSTSAKNIQYF.

With respect to this clone: In the same sample, other DNA sequences code for this CDR3. The V call is TRBV15, the J call TRBJ1-3, with D possibly being TRBD1 (6 bases). The CDR3 extends over 15 amino acids. From germline, CDR1 is LNHNV and CDR2 YYDKDF (reference sequence). The V and J ends lost 0 bases and 4 bases respectively, with 10 bases between them. CDR3 protein: CATSRDRGGGNTIYF. The CDR3 DNA reads as TGTGCCACCAGCAGAGATCGTGGGGGCGGAAACACCATATATTTT.